This T cell receptor beta chain was recorded in a study of CD8+ T cells in alopecia areata. In the study overall: Treated patients were scored for severity by percent of scalp affected. General observations from the study: On tofacitinib, scalp clonality and expanded CD8+ clones among top 100 fell significantly.

The CDR3 loop spans 13 amino acids. Germline lookup yields CDR1 SGHTA and CDR2 FQGNSA. V gave up 5 bases and J gave up 9 bases, with 11 bases separating them. This clone was seen a single time. Its antigen is unidentified. Stated treatment: oral pan-JAK inhibitor, 5-10 mg twice daily. The investigators collected lesional scalp punch biopsies and peripheral blood from alopecia areata patients. Sorted out of PBMCs were CD4+ T cells and CD8+ T cells. As the sequencing template, cDNA was produced by extracting RNA and reverse transcribing it. Some clones are missing from TCRdb's copy, which holds only in-frame ones; the method was immunoSEQ multiplex PCR. The data hold under 350,000 clones, with about 62% observed a single time.

Sequences were derived from CD4+ T cells sorted from blood, sampled at week 24, from a patient treated with tofacitinib. J is TRBJ1-6 and V is TRBV7-2; no clear D. This clonotype was sampled from a human donor with alopecia areata. The CDR3 spells CASSGPTGSPLHF. CDR3 sequence (DNA): TGTGCCAGCAGCGGGCCCACGGGTTCACCCCTCCACTTT.